This T cell receptor beta chain stems from a study of blood T cells in healthy people across ages. Broader study findings: There was no known CMV status for donors, so expanded clonotype changes were possibly confounded.

The sample holds a few counts of this clonotype. The antigen remains undetermined. Germline V gene sequence: CDR1 MRHNA, CDR2 SNTAGT. V lost 3 bases, J lost 2 bases, and 7 bases stayed unmatched. This CDR3 has 16 amino acids. Sample-barcoded 5' priming and a J-beta primer mix drove a second PCR of 7 to 11 cycles. TCRdb recomputed calls from the 5' RACE reads with MiXCR, one row per CDR3 protein. The sample carries hundreds of thousands of distinct CDR3 sequences, about a quarter recorded once. This sample was shared with a second study, whose subject was T cells of mothers and their children. That investigation notes: The authors found no persistent microchimeric T cell clones.

This receptor was obtained from a boy aged 5-17 years in good health. V usage is TRBV6-4 and J usage is TRBJ2-3; 8 nucleotides line up with TRBD1. The sample was blood. The CDR3 region has the DNA TGTGCCAGCAGTGAGAAGACAGGGGAGAACACAGATACGCAGTATTTT. Translated, it gives CASSEKTGENTDTQYF.